This entry lists 24 T cell receptor beta chains sequenced from one sample in a study of PD-L1 blockade in urothelial cancer. Time point in this sample: peripheral blood 6 weeks after treatment start. Assay: immunoSEQ multiplex PCR; the TCRdb copy retains only in-frame clones and omits some. The top ten clones hold approximately 2.4% of a sample with about 130,000 clones, roughly 82% of them seen once. The input for sequencing was PBMCs, taken around atezolizumab (anti-PD-L1) treatment. Receptors originate from a man between 45 and 60 years old with urothelial cancer.

The chain's CDR3 is CAIQGADYGYTF. In DNA, the CDR3 is TGTGCCATCCAGGGGGCGGACTATGGCTACACCTTC. V and J are TRBV28 and TRBJ1-2; 8 positions match TRBD1. Unmatched junction bases numbered 4, after V lost 10 bases and J lost 3 bases. Germline lookup yields CDR1 MDHEN and CDR2 SYDVKM. The CDR3 extends over 12 amino acids.

The chain uses TRBV5-1 and TRBJ1-2; possible D gene TRBD1, 6 bases. The CDR3 runs 14 residues. Per the germline V gene, CDR1 is SGHRS and CDR2 is YFSETQ. The V end lost 4 bases, the J end lost 2 bases, and 12 bases lay between the germline ends. CDR3 protein: CASSPGGTNYGYTF. The CDR3 coding sequence is TGCGCCAGCAGCCCGGGGGGGACAAACTATGGCTACACCTTC.

As DNA, the CDR3 is TGTGCCAGCAGCCAACAGGCGGCCAAAAACATTCAGTACTTC. Its translation is CASSQQAAKNIQYF. The chain recombines TRBV7-9 with TRBJ2-4, with D possibly matching TRBD1 (5 bases). The CDR3 contains 14 residues. Germline values: CDR1 SEHNR, CDR2 FQNEAQ (reference sequence). V was cut by 5 bases and J by 1 base, with 9 bases left in between.

The chain couples TRBV28 to TRBJ2-5; 9 bases align to TRBD1. This CDR3 is built from 16 residues. V shed 3 bases, J shed 5 bases, and the junction held 10 bases outside the gene matches. The germline V gene has CDR1 MDHEN and CDR2 SYDVKM. The CDR3 DNA is TGTGCCAGCAGTTTGACAGGGACAGGGAGGGTGGAGACCCAGTACTTC. This codes for CASSLTGTGRVETQYF.

The chain is built from TRBV5-1 and TRBJ2-3, with D unresolved. The CDR3 contains 15 residues. In germline, CDR1 is SGHRS, CDR2 YFSETQ. V lost 2 bases, J lost 2 bases, and 12 bases lay in between. CDR3 nucleotides: TGCGCCAGCAGCTTTTACGGGTACATCACAGATACGCAGTATTTT. Translated: CASSFYGYITDTQYF.

This chain uses TRBV9 with TRBJ1-5; perhaps TRBD1 as D (6 bases). Trimming stripped 0 bases from V and 1 base from J, with 8 bases between. The length of the CDR3 is 15 residues. In germline, CDR1 is SGDLS, CDR2 YYNGEE. CDR3 region: CASSVAGESNQPQHF. CDR3 in DNA: TGTGCCAGCAGCGTAGCAGGGGAGAGCAATCAGCCCCAGCATTTT.

J is TRBJ2-7 and V is TRBV12-2; the table's D gene call, TRBD1, was not cross checked with the DNA. TRBV12-2 is tagged as a pseudogene. The CDR3 has 15 residues. The CDR3 spells CASRLVQGWRYEQYF. DNA of the CDR3: TGTGCAAGTCGCTTAGTTCAGGGGTGGAGATACGAGCAGTACTTC.

Here the CDR3 reads CASSLRDFPEPHEQYF. The CDR3 DNA is TGCGCCAGCAGCCTCCGGGACTTTCCAGAACCCCACGAGCAGTACTTC. The J gene is TRBJ2-7, the V gene TRBV4-1, with D maybe TRBD2 (6 bases). V lost 4 bases, J lost 5 bases, and 21 bases lay in between. Germline loops: CDR1 MGHRA, CDR2 YSYEKL. CDR3 size: 16 residues.

CDR3 sequence: CASLSGPQMTGELFF. DNA for the CDR3: TGTGCCAGCCTTAGCGGGCCCCAGATGACCGGGGAGCTGTTTTTT. J is TRBJ2-2 and V is TRBV6-1, with TRBD2 matching over 7 bases. The ends lost 8 bases at V and 5 bases at J; junction bases unmatched: 11. The germline gives CDR1 MNHNS, CDR2 SASEGT. The CDR3 extends over 15 amino acids.

V gene TRBV5-5 combines with J gene TRBJ1-4; 7 bases map to TRBD1. Losses at the gene ends were 5 bases for V and 5 bases for J; bases not matched to a gene: 6. The CDR3 has 14 residues. Germline V gene lookup returns CDR1 SGHKS and CDR2 YYEKEE (reference sequence). The CDR3 here is CASSGDSNNEKLFF. The CDR3 DNA sequence: TGTGCCAGCAGTGGGGACAGCAACAATGAAAAACTGTTTTTT.

J is TRBJ1-1 and V is TRBV18; 12 nucleotides line up with TRBD1. The CDR3 is 17 amino acids. V shed 3 bases and J 4 bases; nucleotides not matched to a gene: 9. Germline V gene sequence: CDR1 KGHSH, CDR2 LQKENI. Here the CDR3 DNA reads TGTGCCAGCTCACCCCGACCGGGACAGGGGGCGGTCACTGAAGCTTTCTTT. Its translation is CASSPRPGQGAVTEAFF.

The chain employs TRBV2 and TRBJ2-5; 12 bases map to TRBD2. The CDR3 covers 13 residues. V trimming: 6 bases; J trimming: 9 bases; junction bases outside the gene matches: 5. CDR1 is SNHLY, CDR2 FYNNEI, per germline. CDR3 DNA sequence: TGTGCCAGCAGACCTAGCGGGAGGGCGGCCCAGTACTTC. Protein: CASRPSGRAAQYF.

The chain combines TRBV5-4 with TRBJ2-7, with TRBD2 identical over 15 bases. The V and J ends lost 3 bases and 1 base, in that order; junction bases with no gene match: 8. Germline lookup yields CDR1 SGHNT and CDR2 YYREEE (reference sequence). The length of the CDR3 is 18 residues. DNA for the CDR3: TGTGCCAGCAGCTGGGGACTAGCGGGAGGTCGAGGGTCCTACGAGCAGTACTTC. This gives the protein CASSWGLAGGRGSYEQYF.

This sequence joins TRBV11-3 and TRBJ1-1, with D perhaps matching TRBD1 (6 bases). Germline V lookup: CDR1 SGHNT, CDR2 YENEEA. The CDR3 runs to 14 residues. V lost 5 bases, J lost 2 bases, and 12 bases lay in between. The CDR3 sequence: CASSPRGGNTEAFF. The CDR3 DNA reads as TGTGCCAGCAGCCCGAGGGGGGGAAACACTGAAGCTTTCTTT.

The V gene is TRBV7-3, the J gene TRBJ2-1; 10 bases fit TRBD2. V lost 5 bases, J lost 8 bases, and 15 bases stayed unmatched. CDR3 length equals 17 residues. CDR1 SGHTA and CDR2 FQGTGA come from the germline V gene. The CDR3 DNA is TGTGCCAGCAGCGCGTTAGCGGGAGGCCGCTTCCCCCATGAGCAGTTCTTC. Protein: CASSALAGGRFPHEQFF.

This sequence joins TRBV7-2 and TRBJ2-3; 8 nucleotides line up with TRBD2. J gave up 10 bases and V 1 base, and 1 base lay outside the gene matches. This CDR3 has 12 amino acids. Germline CDR1 and CDR2: SGHTA and FQGNSA. The CDR3 region is CASSLDGRAQYF. The CDR3 DNA follows: TGTGCCAGCAGCTTAGACGGGAGGGCGCAGTATTTT.

The chain joins TRBV6-1 to TRBJ1-2; no definite D call. This CDR3 is built from 13 residues. V lost 2 bases and J lost 0, with 4 bases in between. CDR1 and CDR2 (germline): MNHNS, SASEGT. The CDR3: CASSEIANYGYTF. In DNA, the CDR3 is TGTGCCAGCAGTGAAATCGCTAACTATGGCTACACCTTC.

The CDR3 protein is CASSDPGLAEAYEQYF. The DNA of the CDR3 is TGTGCCAGCAGTGACCCTGGACTAGCCGAGGCGTACGAGCAGTACTTC. The rearrangement joins TRBV2 to TRBJ2-7, with 8 bases lining up with TRBD2. In germline, CDR1 is SNHLY, CDR2 FYNNEI. Germline trimming cut 3 bases from V and 4 bases from J; bases unmatched to any gene: 11. This CDR3 has 16 amino acids.

This clone was seen once. The J gene is TRBJ2-2, the V gene TRBV7-2, with TRBD2 matching 7 bases. This CDR3 comprises 16 residues. V dropped 2 bases and J dropped 4; count of bases not matched to a gene: 7. CDR1 SGHTA and CDR2 FQGNSA come from the germline V gene. CDR3 nucleotides: TGTGCCAGCAGCTTATTCGCGGGGAGGGGCACCGGGGAGCTGTTTTTT. This codes for CASSLFAGRGTGELFF. Drawing the rest from reference TRBV7-2 and TRBJ2-2, the complete variable domain is GAGVSQSPSNKVTEKGKDVELRCDPISGHTALYWYRQSLGQGLEFLIYFQGNSAPDKSGLPSDRFSAERTGGSVSTLTIQRTQQEDSAVYLCASSLFAGRGTGELFFGEGSRLTVL.

The rearrangement joins TRBV30 to TRBJ1-2, with D unclear. This CDR3 comprises 12 residues. The germline V gene encodes CDR1 GTSNPN and CDR2 SVGIG (reference sequence). V was pared by 2 bases and J by 8 bases, with 12 bases between. CDR3 sequence: CAWSKAARGYTF. In DNA form, the CDR3 reads TGTGCCTGGAGTAAGGCGGCCAGAGGCTACACCTTC. The variable domain in full, completed from reference TRBV30 and TRBJ1-2, reads SQTIHQWPATLVQPVGSPLSLECTVEGTSNPNLYWYRQAAGRGLQLLFYSVGIGQISSEVPQNLSASRPQDRQFILSSKKLLLSDSGFYLCAWSKAARGYTFGSGTRLTVV.

The V gene is TRBV27, the J gene TRBJ1-1; 7 bases map to TRBD1. This CDR3 is built from 16 residues. The V segment lost 8 bases and the J segment 0 bases; nucleotides outside the gene matches: 12. Per germline, CDR1 MNHEY and CDR2 SMNVEV (reference sequence). CDR3 DNA sequence: TGTGCCAGCGCCCCTGGGACAGCATATATGAACACTGAAGCTTTCTTT. As protein: CASAPGTAYMNTEAFF.

This clone was counted only a few times. The chain has TRBV4-1 and TRBJ2-5; 10 bases fit TRBD1. The CDR3 is made up of 18 amino acids. Losses at the gene ends were 0 bases for V and 6 bases for J; bases not matched to a gene: 13. Germline V gives CDR1 MGHRA, CDR2 YSYEKL. CDR3 residues: CASSQDEVRTGGVKTQYF. The DNA for the CDR3 is TGCGCCAGCAGCCAAGATGAAGTTCGGACAGGGGGTGTTAAGACCCAGTACTTC.

The chain carries TRBV7-2 and TRBJ1-1; D is ambiguous. Germline CDR1 SGHTA, CDR2 FQGNSA. CDR3 length: 14 residues. The V end was cut by 3 bases, the J end by 1 base, with 9 bases between. Here the CDR3 DNA reads TGTGCCAGCAGCTTGGGAGTTAGGAACACTGAAGCTTTCTTT. Translated: CASSLGVRNTEAFF.

The chain joins TRBV10-3 to TRBJ1-4; 11 bases fit TRBD1. Trimming at V came to 8 bases and at J to 7 bases, leaving 0 bases not matched to a gene. Looked up from germline, CDR1 is ENHRY and CDR2 is SYGVKD. The CDR3 consists of 12 residues. The CDR3 DNA reads TGTGCCATCGGACAGGGGGCTGAAAAACTGTTTTTT. Amino acid sequence: CAIGQGAEKLFF.